This T cell receptor (beta chain) stems from a study of cytomegalovirus exposure and HLA in healthy donors. As for the study in general: Among roughly 180 million T cells, an earlier analysis found roughly 100 million unique TCR beta sequences.

Germline V gives CDR1 LGHNA, CDR2 YNFKEQ. This CDR3 has 13 amino acids. The V gene lost 0 bases and the J gene lost 5 bases, with 7 bases spanning the gap. Findings of the study overall: The classifier reportedly diagnosed cytomegalovirus status with high sensitivity and specificity. An analysis was carried out later, and it reportedly showed fewer N-insertions in an Asian-associated ancestry cluster than the approximately 700-donor mean. A previous analysis found most TCR beta V segments productive roughly 90% or roughly 30% of the time.

This clone appeared once. The antigen is not known. 13 Jbeta primers and 60 Vbeta primers were used for the PCR. Method: immunoSEQ multiplex PCR; TCRdb's copy keeps in-frame clones and lacks some. Counted here are roughly 150,000 clones, roughly 80% occurring once; the ten biggest clones make up 5% to 7.5%. The chain recombines TRBV4-2 with TRBJ1-1, with unresolved D. Sequencing was done on a sample of PBMCs. This receptor was taken from a woman aged 50 to 60 in good health and CMV-seropositive. The CDR3 reads CASSQEGVTEAFF. CDR3 in DNA: TGTGCCAGCAGCCAAGAGGGAGTAACTGAAGCTTTCTTT.